This TCR beta chain was documented in a study of blood T cells in healthy people across ages. Trimming removed 4 bases from V and 0 bases from J, with 11 bases in between. Germline V gives CDR1 SGHRS, CDR2 YFSETQ. The CDR3 totals 15 residues. Each individual donor underwent a draw of 8.5 to 10 milliliters of peripheral blood. With a J-beta primer mix and a sample-barcoded 5' primer, a second PCR ran roughly 6 to 11 cycles. TCRdb independently ran MiXCR on the 5' RACE reads; one entry per CDR3 protein. The sample has about 1 million distinct CDR3 sequences; less than 50% are singletons. The sample holds a few counts of this clonotype.

Sequenced: blood. The chain has TRBV5-1 and TRBJ2-1; D perhaps matches TRBD1 (5 bases). The sequence was obtained from a woman aged 60-70 years in good health. The CDR3 bases are TGCGCCAGCAGCCAGGACAATCCCTCCTACAATGAGCAGTTCTTC. It yields the protein CASSQDNPSYNEQFF.